The 18 T cell receptor beta chains below come from one sample, sequenced in a study of metastatic and nonmetastatic thyroid tumors. From the PCR reads, TCRdb re-called clones with MiXCR. The sample includes just over 70,000 clones, roughly 18% seen only once; the top ten take 9.5% to 15%. Thyroid surgery had not been preceded by any treatment in any patient. The specimen sequenced was blood. These receptors originate from a female donor with papillary thyroid cancer or a benign thyroid nodule (not recorded which). Some clones in this sample may be carry-over from other donors' samples.

This clone was seen repeatedly, ten times or more. A read error may explain this, as a much larger clone is one base away. At the DNA level, this CDR3 is encoded by other sequences in the same sample as well. The chain combines TRBV7-9 with TRBJ2-2, with D perhaps matching TRBD1 (5 bases). CDR3 length: 14 amino acids. Germline V gene lookup returns CDR1 SEHNR and CDR2 FQNEAQ (reference sequence). CDR3: CASSSDSYTGELFF. In DNA form, the CDR3 reads TGTGCCAGTAGCTCCGACAGCTACACCGGGGAGCTGTTTTTT.

This clone was found many times. The chain recombines TRBV18 with TRBJ2-4; tentatively, D is TRBD1 (5 bases). The CDR3 is 17 residues long. V was pared by 1 base and J by 1 base, with 14 bases between. CDR1 KGHSH and CDR2 LQKENI come from the germline V gene. The CDR3 coding sequence is TGTGCCAGCTCACCACAAAGGGTTCACAGGGCCAAAAACATTCAGTACTTC. Translated: CASSPQRVHRAKNIQYF.

This clone appeared many times. V usage is TRBV6-1 and J usage is TRBJ1-2, with a tentative D call TRBD1 (5 bases). The V end was cut by 6 bases, the J end by 4 bases, with 9 bases between. The CDR3 sequence is 12 residues long. Germline CDR1 and CDR2: MNHNS and SASEGT. The CDR3: CASRAGPYGYTF. The DNA of the CDR3 is TGTGCCAGCAGGGCGGGACCCTATGGCTACACCTTC.

This clone was recorded at least ten times. CDR3 sequence reads: CSPTGGLNTEAFF. The CDR3 DNA is TGCAGCCCGACGGGGGGGCTGAACACTGAAGCTTTCTTT. This chain uses TRBV20-1 with TRBJ1-1; the D gene is possibly TRBD1 (6 bases). The CDR3 has 13 residues. Germline assignment: CDR1 DFQATT and CDR2 SNEGSKA (reference sequence).

There are many counts of this clone. The germline gene is not matched at one end of the junction; a read error may be the cause. At the DNA level, this CDR3 is encoded by other sequences in the same sample as well. The chain has TRBV18 and TRBJ2-5; D unresolved. The germline V gene has CDR1 KGHSH and CDR2 LQKENI. The CDR3 length is 14 residues. The CDR3 sequence: CASSPASTEETQYF. The CDR3 DNA is TGTGCCAGCTCACCCGCCTCCACGGAAGAGACCCAGTATTTC.

The table lists this clone with many counts. The genes are TRBV19 and TRBJ1-5, with D hard to call. Germline CDR1 and CDR2: LNHDA and SQIVND (reference sequence). The CDR3 extends over 14 amino acids. The V gene lost 0 bases and the J gene lost 2 bases, with 5 bases spanning the gap. This CDR3 reads CASSIERGNQPQHF. In DNA form, the CDR3 reads TGTGCCAGTAGTATAGAAAGGGGCAATCAGCCCCAGCATTTT.

The sample holds many counts of this clone. This chain joins TRBV28 and TRBJ2-5, with D uncertain. This CDR3 spans 13 amino acids. Trimming left V 6 bases short and J 5 bases short, with 13 bases between. The germline CDR1 and CDR2 sequences are MDHEN and SYDVKM. This CDR3 is CASSLGSGETQYF. CDR3 DNA sequence: TGTGCCAGCAGCCTGGGATCCGGGGAGACCCAGTACTTC.

This clone was seen ten or more times. The V gene is TRBV5-1, the J gene TRBJ2-7; TRBD2 agrees at 13 bases. In germline, CDR1 is SGHRS, CDR2 YFSETQ. The CDR3 loop spans 16 amino acids. The junction had 7 bases not matched to a gene; V was cut back by 2 bases and J by 5 bases. The CDR3 nucleotides read TGCGCCAGCAGCTTACGGGGACTAGCGGGACGGAACGAGCAGTACTTC. Protein product: CASSLRGLAGRNEQYF.

This clone was detected ten times or more. This rearrangement joins TRBV5-1 to TRBJ1-5, with D possibly matching TRBD1 (6 bases). CDR1 and CDR2 from the germline V gene are SGHRS and YFSETQ. Deletions cut 0 bases from V and 1 base from J, with 14 bases between. The length of the CDR3 is 17 residues. In DNA, the CDR3 is TGCGCCAGCAGCTTGGGACCGGGGGGGGCGAGCAATCAGCCCCAGCATTTT. Its translation: CASSLGPGGASNQPQHF.

This clone was counted ten times or more. The rearrangement uses TRBV20-1 and TRBJ2-7; TRBD2 might be the D (5 bases). V shed 3 bases and J shed 4 bases, with 13 bases lying between them. The CDR3 loop spans 13 amino acids. Germline CDR1 is DFQATT and CDR2 is SNEGSKA (reference sequence). The DNA for the CDR3 is TGCAGTGCTAGCGAGAGGGTTGGGTACGAGCAGTACTTC. Its translation is CSASERVGYEQYF.

This clone was seen at least ten times. The chain has TRBV2 and TRBJ2-1; D uncertain. CDR1 and CDR2 (germline): SNHLY, FYNNEI. This CDR3 is built from 14 residues. Between the trimmed V and J ends, which lost 3 bases and 5 bases, there was a span of 11 bases. The CDR3 DNA reads as TGTGCCAGCAGTGAGGGTGTTGATGACAATGAGCAGTTCTTC. Residues: CASSEGVDDNEQFF.

This clone was counted only a few times. The chain carries TRBV14 and TRBJ2-4; 11 positions match TRBD1. The V gene end was trimmed by 5 bases and the J gene end by 8 bases; junction bases not matched to a gene: 8. Germline V lookup: CDR1 SGHDN, CDR2 FVKESK. The CDR3 loop spans 15 amino acids. The CDR3 sequence: CASSGWTGGFDIQYF. The CDR3 region has the DNA TGTGCCAGCAGCGGATGGACAGGGGGCTTTGACATTCAGTACTTC.

This clone was observed at least ten times. This chain joins TRBV18 and TRBJ2-1, with a possible D match to TRBD1 (6 bases). With 4 bases removed from V and 8 bases from J, the gap between germline ends came to 12 bases. Germline-derived CDR1 and CDR2 are KGHSH and LQKENI. The CDR3 has 13 amino acids. This CDR3 reads CASSLQGWDEQFF. For the CDR3, the DNA is TGTGCCAGCTCACTACAGGGATGGGATGAGCAGTTCTTC.

This clone has a count of ten or more. V and J are TRBV13 and TRBJ2-3, with TRBD2 matching over 9 bases. Per germline, CDR1 PRHDT and CDR2 FYEKMQ (reference sequence). The ends lost 0 bases at V and 8 bases at J; junction bases unmatched: 6. The length of the CDR3 is 15 residues. CDR3 region: CASSLGSAGGGTQYF. The CDR3, as DNA: TGTGCCAGCAGCTTAGGTTCCGCGGGAGGGGGTACGCAGTATTTT.

This chain links TRBV20-1 with TRBJ2-7; possible D gene TRBD2, 6 bases. Germline V gene lookup returns CDR1 DFQATT and CDR2 SNEGSKA (reference sequence). The CDR3 sequence is 13 residues long. V was clipped by 5 bases and J by 0 bases, with 11 bases between them. The CDR3 DNA is TGCAGTGCTCGGGACTCCTCCTCCTACGAGCAGTACTTC. It encodes CSARDSSSYEQYF.

This clone appeared many times. This chain joins TRBV6-2 or TRBV6-3 and TRBJ2-3; 15 bases align to TRBD2. The CDR3 has 16 residues. Germline V gene lookup returns CDR1 MNHEY and CDR2 SVGEGT. Trimming took 7 bases from V and 2 from J; bases not matched to a gene: 4. The CDR3 bases are TGTGCCAGCATGGGACTAGCGGGAGGACACACAGATACGCAGTATTTT. Its protein product is CASMGLAGGHTDTQYF.

This clone occurred many times. A much larger clone differs by one base, so this may be a read error. The rearrangement links TRBV3-1 to TRBJ2-7, with D uncertain. The CDR3 is 14 residues long. In germline, CDR1 is LGHDT, CDR2 YNNKEL (reference sequence). Trimming stripped 3 bases from V and 3 bases from J, with 12 bases between. CDR3 sequence (DNA): TGTGCCAGCAGCCAGGCTAGTAATGGCTACGAGCAGTACTTC. This encodes CASSQASNGYEQYF.

This clone was seen many times. The J gene is TRBJ2-1, the V gene TRBV6-2 or TRBV6-3; D not certain. V lost 2 bases and J 9 bases, leaving 14 bases between the germline ends. The germline V gene encodes CDR1 MNHEY and CDR2 SVGEGT. The CDR3 is made up of 14 amino acids. CDR3 protein: CASSYPTVRLEQFF. For the CDR3, the DNA is TGTGCCAGCAGTTACCCGACGGTACGGCTTGAGCAGTTCTTC.